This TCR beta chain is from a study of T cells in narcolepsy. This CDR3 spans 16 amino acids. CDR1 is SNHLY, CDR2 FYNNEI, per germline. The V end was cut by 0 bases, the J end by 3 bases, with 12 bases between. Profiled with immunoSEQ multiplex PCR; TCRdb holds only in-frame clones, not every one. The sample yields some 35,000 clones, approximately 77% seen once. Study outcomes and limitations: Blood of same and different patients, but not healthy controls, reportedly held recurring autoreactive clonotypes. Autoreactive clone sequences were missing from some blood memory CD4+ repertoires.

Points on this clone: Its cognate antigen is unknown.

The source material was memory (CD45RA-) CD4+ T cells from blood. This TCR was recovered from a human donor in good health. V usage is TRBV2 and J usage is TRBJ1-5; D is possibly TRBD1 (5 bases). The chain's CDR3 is CASSEAPDSLNQPQHF. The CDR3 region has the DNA TGTGCCAGCAGTGAAGCGCCCGACAGCCTCAATCAGCCCCAGCATTTT.